The next 21 T cell receptor beta chains were all read from a single sample in a study of Ad26.COV2.S vaccination and SARS-CoV-2 variants. Sample treatment: 15 to 20 received Ad26.COV2.S at low or high dose, single or two shots; roughly five received placebo; per-sample allocation not given. All samples were drawn on day 63, counting from the first vaccine or placebo injection. Only in-frame clones appear in the TCRdb table, and some are missing; sequencing was by immunoSEQ multiplex PCR. The sample lists about 350,000 clones, approximately 90% occurring once. The sequencing here drew on peripheral blood, taken in a trial of Ad26.COV2.S vaccine versus placebo. Receptors were obtained from a person between 18 and 65 years old who received the Ad26.COV2.S COVID-19 vaccine or a placebo.

V gene TRBV4-1 combines with J gene TRBJ2-5, with 7 bases identical to TRBD1. The V and J ends lost 2 bases and 7 bases, in that order; junction bases with no gene match: 4. CDR1 is MGHRA, CDR2 YSYEKL, per germline. CDR3 length equals 13 residues. The CDR3 loop is CASSQQGVGTQYF. As DNA, the CDR3 is TGCGCCAGCAGCCAACAGGGGGTCGGGACCCAGTACTTC.

The rearrangement uses TRBV6-1 and TRBJ2-1; 7 bases fit TRBD2. Losses at the gene ends were 2 bases for V and 3 bases for J; bases not matched to a gene: 10. This CDR3 comprises 17 residues. Germline V gene lookup returns CDR1 MNHNS and CDR2 SASEGT. The CDR3 spells CASSEPFSGRSYNEQFF. CDR3 DNA sequence: TGTGCCAGCAGTGAACCTTTTAGCGGGCGGAGCTACAATGAGCAGTTCTTC.

This chain joins TRBV4-1 and TRBJ2-3; the D gene is possibly TRBD2 (5 bases). In germline, CDR1 is MGHRA, CDR2 YSYEKL. V was trimmed by 0 bases and J by 0 bases, leaving 10 bases between them. This CDR3 contains 16 residues. The CDR3 DNA reads TGCGCCAGCAGCCAAGATAGCGCGGAGAGCACAGATACGCAGTATTTT. Translating gives CASSQDSAESTDTQYF.

The CDR3 region is CASSFRRPSGRETQYF. The CDR3 region has the DNA TGTGCCAGCAGTTTTAGGCGACCTTCGGGGAGGGAGACCCAGTACTTC. The chain couples TRBV28 to TRBJ2-5; D possibly corresponds to TRBD2 (6 bases). The germline V gene has CDR1 MDHEN and CDR2 SYDVKM. The CDR3 covers 16 residues. Trimming removed 3 bases from V and 5 bases from J, with 19 bases in between.

The rearrangement links TRBV27 to TRBJ2-6, with D perhaps TRBD1 (6 bases). The germline V and J ends were trimmed by 6 bases and 2 bases, with 14 bases remaining between them. The CDR3 is made up of 16 amino acids. Germline V gives CDR1 MNHEY, CDR2 SMNVEV (reference sequence). The CDR3 nucleotides are TGTGCCAGCAGCAGCACTGGGACACCTGGGGCCAACGTCCTGACTTTC. Translated, it gives CASSSTGTPGANVLTF. Full variable domain (remainder filled in from reference TRBV27 and TRBJ2-6): EAQVTQNPRYLITVTGKKLTVTCSQNMNHEYMSWYRQDPGLGLRQIYYSMNVEVTDKGDVPEGYKVSRKEKRNFPLILESPSPNQTSLYFCASSSTGTPGANVLTFGAGSRLTVL.

This rearrangement joins TRBV4-1 to TRBJ1-1, with D possibly TRBD1 on 5 matching bases. The germline CDR1 and CDR2 sequences are MGHRA and YSYEKL. The V end was cut by 1 base, the J end by 5 bases, with 20 bases between. CDR3 size: 17 residues. DNA for the CDR3: TGCGCCAGCAGCCAAGGGAGTGGTAAGACAGTCGGTACTGAAGCTTTCTTT. It translates to CASSQGSGKTVGTEAFF.

The CDR3 DNA follows: TGCGCCAGCAGCCAAGAGGAAAAGGGAGGCACAGATACGCAGTATTTT. As protein: CASSQEEKGGTDTQYF. V gene TRBV4-3 combines with J gene TRBJ2-3, with D possibly matching TRBD2 (5 bases). The CDR3 is 16 residues long. Germline V CDR1 and CDR2: LGHNA, YSLEER. With 0 bases removed from V and 1 base from J, the gap between germline ends came to 11 bases.

This CDR3 reads CASSPPGHVSAFF. The CDR3 DNA follows: TGTGCCAGCTCACCACCGGGACATGTCTCAGCTTTCTTT. The chain employs TRBV18 and TRBJ1-1; a possible D gene is TRBD1 (6 bases). The length of the CDR3 is 13 residues. CDR1 is KGHSH and CDR2 is LQKENI in the germline V gene. Trimming removed 0 bases from V and 10 bases from J, with 12 bases in between.

The chain links TRBV7-9 to TRBJ2-3; no firm D call. This CDR3 has 13 amino acids. Trimming shortened V by 5 bases and J by 3 bases, and 9 bases separated the two germline ends. Looked up from germline, CDR1 is SEHNR and CDR2 is FQNEAQ (reference sequence). The CDR3 region is CASSVRLTDTQYF. CDR3 DNA sequence: TGTGCCAGCAGCGTACGGCTGACAGATACGCAGTATTTT.

The gene calls are TRBV2 and TRBJ1-4; tentative D call: TRBD1 (5 bases). The V end was cut by 0 bases, the J end by 6 bases, with 20 bases between. The CDR3 is 18 residues long. Germline CDR1 and CDR2: SNHLY and FYNNEI. The chain's CDR3 is CASSEAPPKGFPYEKLFF. The CDR3, as DNA: TGTGCCAGCAGTGAAGCCCCCCCGAAGGGGTTCCCCTATGAAAAACTGTTTTTT.

The V call is TRBV29-1, the J call TRBJ2-7; tentative D call: TRBD1 (6 bases). The CDR3 contains 14 residues. Looked up from germline, CDR1 is SQVTM and CDR2 is ANQGSEA. V dropped 4 bases and J dropped 4 bases, with 17 bases sitting between them. This chain's CDR3 is CSVGGTGTAYEQYF. CDR3 coding DNA: TGCAGCGTTGGGGGCACAGGGACGGCGTACGAGCAGTACTTC.

The chain joins TRBV2 to TRBJ1-2; the D is unclear. Germline lookup yields CDR1 SNHLY and CDR2 FYNNEI. Deletions cut 4 bases from V and 2 bases from J, with 14 bases between. CDR3 length equals 15 residues. CDR3 residues: CASSVSRESNYGYTF. In DNA form, the CDR3 reads TGTGCCAGCAGTGTCTCTCGGGAGTCGAACTATGGCTACACCTTC.

V gene TRBV15 combines with J gene TRBJ1-4; possible D gene TRBD1, 6 bases. The germline CDR1 and CDR2 sequences are LNHNV and YYDKDF (reference sequence). Trimming removed 3 bases from V and 5 bases from J, with 13 bases in between. The CDR3 runs 15 residues. DNA of the CDR3: TGTGCCACCAGCAGGTACATAACAGGGAATGAAAAACTGTTTTTT. Translating gives CATSRYITGNEKLFF.

J is TRBJ1-5 and V is TRBV12-3 or TRBV12-4; D gene uncertain. The CDR3 totals 13 residues. Trimming left V 1 base short and J 3 bases short, with 4 bases between. The CDR3 spells CASSLGNNQPQHF. Here the CDR3 DNA reads TGTGCCAGCAGTTTAGGTAACAATCAGCCCCAGCATTTT.

The chain combines TRBV30 with TRBJ2-7; possibly TRBD1 for D (6 bases). The CDR3 sequence is 15 residues long. Germline values: CDR1 GTSNPN, CDR2 SVGIG (reference sequence). The V gene lost 1 base and the J gene lost 1 base, with 14 bases spanning the gap. The CDR3, as DNA: TGTGCCTGGAGTGGAGGACAGTGGGGGTCCTACGAGCAGTACTTC. It codes for CAWSGGQWGSYEQYF.

This clone was counted a single time. The chain is built from TRBV5-1 and TRBJ2-5; D is undetermined. CDR1 and CDR2 (germline): SGHRS, YFSETQ. V was clipped by 2 bases and J by 3 bases, with 2 bases between them. This CDR3 has 11 amino acids. CDR3 protein: CASSFEETQYF. The CDR3 DNA sequence: TGCGCCAGCAGCTTCGAAGAGACCCAGTACTTC.

The chain is built from TRBV6-2 or TRBV6-3 and TRBJ1-5; D is uncertain. The CDR3 contains 13 residues. V was shortened by 4 bases and J by 2 bases, with 6 bases between the two germline ends. From germline, CDR1 is MNHEY and CDR2 SVGEGT. CDR3 sequence reads: CASSFFGNQPQHF. The CDR3 region has the DNA TGTGCCAGCAGTTTTTTCGGCAATCAGCCCCAGCATTTT.

This clone was seen once. V gene TRBV9 combines with J gene TRBJ2-1; D uncertain. There are 16 residues in the CDR3. V lost 0 bases, J lost 0 bases, and 10 bases lay in between. Germline V gene sequence: CDR1 SGDLS, CDR2 YYNGEE. The CDR3 DNA reads as TGTGCCAGCAGCGTAGGGTACGAGAGCTCCTACAATGAGCAGTTCTTC. It yields the protein CASSVGYESSYNEQFF.

V is TRBV7-8 and J is TRBJ2-6; TRBD1 matches at 8 bases. Germline trimming cut 5 bases from V and 0 bases from J; bases unmatched to any gene: 9. CDR1 and CDR2 from the germline V gene are SGHVS and FQNEAQ. CDR3 length equals 18 residues. Written as DNA, the CDR3 is TGTGCCAGCAGCCCGGGGACAGGATATCTCTCTGGGGCCAACGTCCTGACTTTC. It yields the protein CASSPGTGYLSGANVLTF.

This chain joins TRBV27 and TRBJ1-1; D is undetermined. Germline V gene sequence: CDR1 MNHEY, CDR2 SMNVEV (reference sequence). The CDR3 covers 16 residues. Trimming removed 4 bases from V and 5 bases from J, with 20 bases in between. This CDR3 reads CASSSSLGGGRTEAFF. CDR3 in DNA: TGTGCCAGCAGTTCCTCACTCGGTGGAGGGAGGACTGAAGCTTTCTTT.

The V gene is TRBV2, the J gene TRBJ1-4; no firm D call. This CDR3 has 13 amino acids. The V and J ends lost 2 bases and 4 bases respectively, with 5 bases between them. Germline V gene data show CDR1 as SNHLY and CDR2 as FYNNEI. The CDR3 DNA sequence: TGTGCCAGCAGTGAACAAATTAATGAAAAACTGTTTTTT. It translates to CASSEQINEKLFF.